The source of this TCR beta chain is a study of blood T cells in healthy people across ages. Primed by a sample-barcoded 5' primer and a J-beta primer mix, a second PCR proceeded for roughly 7 to 12 cycles. The template-switch adaptor, which had 12 random nucleotides, put a tag on each cDNA molecule. Each sample yielded at least 2.5 million CDR3-containing paired-end reads. MiXCR, applied by TCRdb to the 5' RACE reads, yields one record per CDR3 protein. Altogether roughly 800,000 distinct CDR3 sequences are present, about 62% being singletons, with the ten largest covering approximately 23%. The CDR3 length is 17 residues. V lost 3 bases and J lost 5; bases outside the gene matches: 8. Germline V gene lookup returns CDR1 KGHDR and CDR2 SFDVKD.

The chain employs TRBV24-1 and TRBJ2-1; 11 bases align to TRBD2. The sequence was obtained from a man aged 25 to 40 in good health. Sequenced sample: blood. DNA for the CDR3: TGTGCCACCAGTGATCCACTAGCGGGAGTTATCCACAATGAGCAGTTCTTC. It is translated as CATSDPLAGVIHNEQFF.